This T cell receptor (beta chain) was sequenced in a study of a mutant IDH1 vaccine in newly diagnosed glioma. About the research overall: In weeks 1, 3, 5, 7, 11, 15, 19 and 23, patients were immunized, eight times in all. Either 4-6 weeks after radiotherapy alone or alongside temozolomide, vaccination was begun. Among treated patients, roughly 60% were male and around 40% female, and mean age was around 40 years.

V shed 7 bases, J shed 2 bases, and the junction held 1 base outside the gene matches. Germline CDR1 reads SGHRS; CDR2 reads YFSETQ. This CDR3 is built from 13 residues. This sample's time point: week 23, last vaccination. A single vaccine dose contained 300 ug of mutant IDH1 20-mer peptide, and topical imiquimod was used with it. The method was immunoSEQ multiplex PCR; TCRdb's version includes in-frame clones alone and lacks a portion of them. The table has 50,000 to 60,000 clones, about 80% seen once. With respect to this clone: Its antigen is unidentified.

Sequencing used PBMCs, obtained from a glioma patient whose treatment included an IDH1 peptide vaccine. The source is a man in his forties with glioma. The chain joins TRBV5-1 to TRBJ2-2; 8 bases match TRBD1. CDR3 in DNA: TGCGCCAGCGGGACAGGTAACACCGGGGAGCTGTTTTTT. It encodes CASGTGNTGELFF. Full variable domain (outside the CDR3, taken from reference TRBV5-1 and TRBJ2-2): KAGVTQTPRYLIKTRGQQVTLSCSPISGHRSVSWYQQTPGQGLQFLFEYFSETQRNKGNFPGRFSGRQFSNSRSEMNVSTLELGDSALYLCASGTGNTGELFFGEGSRLTVL.